These 21 T cell receptor beta chains came from one sample sequenced in a study of T-cell reconstitution after alpha-beta-depleted transplantation in children. The library targeted TCRbeta and was prepared with unique molecular identifiers. TCRdb reanalysed the PCR reads using MiXCR and keeps one entry per CDR3 protein. The sample shows some 460,000 distinct CDR3 sequences, about a sixth of them seen only once. The sample here was PBMCs, mostly from graft donor cells, taken 360 days after TCRalphabeta/CD19-depleted stem cell transplant. The source of these receptors is a boy under two years old who had a stem cell transplant for Wiskott-Aldrich syndrome, so the T cells may come from the graft donor.

The V call is TRBV9, the J call TRBJ2-5, with TRBD2 matching over 9 bases. V lost 4 bases and J lost 4; bases outside the gene matches: 8. The CDR3 length is 15 residues. CDR1 is SGDLS, CDR2 YYNGEE, per germline. The CDR3 nucleotides read TGTGCCAGCAGCCCTTTAGCGGGAGACGGAGAGACCCAGTACTTC. Its protein product is CASSPLAGDGETQYF.

The genes are TRBV5-6 and TRBJ2-7; the D is unclear. The CDR3 loop spans 14 amino acids. CDR1 SGHDT and CDR2 YYEEEE come from the germline V gene. With 3 bases removed from V and 3 bases from J, the gap between germline ends came to 13 bases. The DNA of the CDR3 is TGTGCCAGCAGCTGGGGTACAGATTACTACGAGCAGTACTTC. Its protein is CASSWGTDYYEQYF.

This sequence joins TRBV5-1 and TRBJ2-5; possibly TRBD1 for D (6 bases). The germline CDR1 and CDR2 sequences are SGHRS and YFSETQ. CDR3 length equals 14 residues. The ends were cut back, 2 bases at V and 5 bases at J, with 13 bases in the middle. CDR3 sequence (DNA): TGCGCCAGCAGCTTCCAACAGGGTTTGGAGACCCAGTACTTC. It encodes CASSFQQGLETQYF.

This clonotype was counted only a few times. The chain combines TRBV12-3 or TRBV12-4 with TRBJ1-5, with D uncertain. V dropped 2 bases and J dropped 3 bases, with 8 bases sitting between them. This CDR3 spans 14 amino acids. The CDR3 DNA is TGTGCCAGCAGTTTAAGACGGAACAATCAGCCCCAGCATTTT. Protein product: CASSLRRNNQPQHF.

This clonotype was observed a few times. V usage is TRBV6-2 or TRBV6-3 and J usage is TRBJ2-2; perhaps TRBD1 as D (5 bases). From germline, CDR1 is MNHEY and CDR2 SVGEGT. Between the trimmed V and J ends, which lost 4 bases and 3 bases, there was a span of 15 bases. This CDR3 has 16 residues. The chain's CDR3 is CASSLAGHQHTGELFF. The CDR3 region has the DNA TGTGCCAGCAGTTTAGCCGGACACCAACACACCGGGGAGCTGTTTTTT.

This clonotype was observed a few times. The chain couples TRBV6-5 to TRBJ2-7, with 7 bases fitting TRBD1. V was clipped by 4 bases and J by 0 bases; unmatched bases: 9. Germline V gene sequence: CDR1 MNHEY, CDR2 SVGAGI. The CDR3 runs to 16 residues. CDR3 sequence: CASSWGGQAGSYEQYF. CDR3 bases: TGTGCCAGCAGTTGGGGCGGACAGGCGGGCTCCTACGAGCAGTACTTC.

In DNA, the CDR3 is TGCGCCAGCAGCTTGGAACCAACAGGGTTGAACACCGGGGAGCTGTTTTTT. It specifies CASSLEPTGLNTGELFF. The V and J genes are TRBV5-1 and TRBJ2-2; D is possibly TRBD1 (6 bases). Between the trimmed V and J ends, which lost 0 bases and 1 base, there was a span of 13 bases. Germline loops: CDR1 SGHRS, CDR2 YFSETQ. The CDR3 is 17 residues long.

This clonotype was counted between two and nine times. The V gene is TRBV5-1, the J gene TRBJ2-1; a weak D match, TRBD1 (6 bases). Deletions cut 4 bases from V and 3 bases from J, with 14 bases between. The CDR3 has 15 residues. Germline V CDR1 and CDR2: SGHRS, YFSETQ. CDR3 sequence: CASSLHQGGYNEQFF. CDR3 coding DNA: TGCGCCAGCAGCCTTCATCAAGGGGGCTACAATGAGCAGTTCTTC.

The chain carries TRBV12-3 or TRBV12-4 and TRBJ2-5; 8 nucleotides agree with TRBD2. J gave up 9 bases and V 6 bases, and 15 bases lay outside the gene matches. The CDR3 is 15 residues long. The CDR3 coding sequence is TGTGCCAGCAGCCTTAGCGGGGCCGGTCAGGTTGCCCAGTACTTC. This encodes CASSLSGAGQVAQYF.

The gene calls are TRBV5-1 and TRBJ1-1; no clear D. Between the trimmed V and J ends, which lost 2 bases and 5 bases, there was a span of 10 bases. The germline V gene encodes CDR1 SGHRS and CDR2 YFSETQ. The CDR3 is 13 residues long. The CDR3 DNA sequence: TGCGCCAGCAGCTTCATGGAGAGGACTGAAGCTTTCTTT. Protein product: CASSFMERTEAFF.

J is TRBJ1-4 and V is TRBV7-9; 7 nucleotides match TRBD1. With 4 bases clipped from V and 7 bases from J, the junction kept 6 bases outside the gene matches. The CDR3 consists of 14 residues. Germline V gene sequence: CDR1 SEHNR, CDR2 FQNEAQ (reference sequence). The CDR3 sequence: CASSSQGIGEKLFF. The CDR3 bases are TGTGCCAGCAGCTCACAGGGGATTGGTGAAAAACTGTTTTTT.

The CDR3 DNA sequence: TGTGCCATCAGTGATAGCGTGGCCAACTACAATGAGCAGTTCTTC. Its translation: CAISDSVANYNEQFF. The chain uses TRBV10-3 and TRBJ2-1, with TRBD2 as a possible D gene (5 bases). The V gene lost 3 bases and the J gene lost 3 bases, with 12 bases spanning the gap. This CDR3 comprises 15 residues. CDR1 is ENHRY, CDR2 SYGVKD, per germline.

This clonotype has a handful of counts. The chain recombines TRBV18 with TRBJ2-3; possibly TRBD2 for D (5 bases). This CDR3 spans 15 amino acids. CDR1 and CDR2 (germline): KGHSH, LQKENI. V was trimmed by 6 bases and J by 3 bases, leaving 16 bases between them. This chain's CDR3 is CASSITAGATDTQYF. CDR3 nucleotide sequence: TGTGCCAGCTCCATTACGGCGGGTGCAACAGATACGCAGTATTTT.

The chain couples TRBV5-1 to TRBJ2-2, with 10 positions matching TRBD2. The CDR3 sequence is 17 residues long. Germline CDR1 and CDR2: SGHRS and YFSETQ. With 4 bases clipped from V and 5 bases from J, the junction kept 11 bases outside the gene matches. The CDR3 DNA follows: TGCGCCAGCAGCCAGATTGGACTAGCGGCAACTACCGGGGAGCTGTTTTTT. It yields the protein CASSQIGLAATTGELFF.

The chain combines TRBV29-1 with TRBJ2-7, with 10 bases identical to TRBD1. Trimming cost V 4 bases and J 4 bases; bases outside gene matches: 7. Germline V gives CDR1 SQVTM, CDR2 ANQGSEA. CDR3 length equals 14 residues. CDR3 region: CSVVPGQGQYEQYF. The CDR3 coding sequence is TGCAGCGTTGTCCCGGGACAGGGGCAATACGAGCAGTACTTC.

The chain employs TRBV7-9 and TRBJ2-1, with no clear D. Germline CDR1 and CDR2: SEHNR and FQNEAQ (reference sequence). The V and J ends lost 5 bases and 8 bases respectively, with 13 bases between them. There are 13 residues in the CDR3. The CDR3 DNA follows: TGTGCCAGCAGCCCTGACCACCAGGATGAGCAGTTCTTC. Encoded protein: CASSPDHQDEQFF.

The chain has TRBV6-2 or TRBV6-3 and TRBJ2-2; 9 bases are a match to TRBD2. This CDR3 has 16 amino acids. The ends lost 2 bases at V and 6 bases at J; junction bases unmatched: 7. The germline gives CDR1 MNHEY, CDR2 SVGEGT. The CDR3 protein is CASSYVAGGPSGELFF. In DNA form, the CDR3 reads TGTGCCAGCAGTTACGTGGCGGGAGGGCCCTCCGGGGAGCTGTTTTTT.

The table lists this clonotype with a few counts. The chain combines TRBV5-1 with TRBJ2-1; 11 nucleotides match TRBD2. In germline, CDR1 is SGHRS, CDR2 YFSETQ. The CDR3 runs 16 residues. J gave up 3 bases and V 0 bases, and 2 bases lay outside the gene matches. The CDR3 sequence is CASSLGLAGYYNEQFF. CDR3 nucleotides: TGCGCCAGCAGCTTGGGACTAGCGGGGTACTACAATGAGCAGTTCTTC. Filled out from reference TRBV5-1 and TRBJ2-1, the complete variable domain reads KAGVTQTPRYLIKTRGQQVTLSCSPISGHRSVSWYQQTPGQGLQFLFEYFSETQRNKGNFPGRFSGRQFSNSRSEMNVSTLELGDSALYLCASSLGLAGYYNEQFFGPGTRLTVL.

The chain couples TRBV7-2 to TRBJ2-5; D is unresolved. Germline loops: CDR1 SGHTA, CDR2 FQGNSA. The CDR3 has 15 residues. V lost 6 bases to trimming and J lost 1 base, with 15 bases between them. As DNA, the CDR3 is TGTGCCAGCAGACGACTCGCTAAGGGCCAAGAGACCCAGTACTTC. Translation: CASRRLAKGQETQYF.

The CDR3 coding sequence is TGTGCCAGCAGCTTAGAGGGGTTTTCGTTAGGAGGTAGCTCCTACGAGCAGTACTTC. Translating it yields CASSLEGFSLGGSSYEQYF. V and J are TRBV7-6 and TRBJ2-7; D is perhaps TRBD1 or TRBD2 (5 bases each). The V gene lost 1 base and the J gene lost 0 bases, with 22 bases spanning the gap. CDR3 length equals 19 residues. Germline CDR1 and CDR2: SGHVS and FNYEAQ.

At least ten counts were recorded for this clonotype. The V call is TRBV7-2, the J call TRBJ2-7; D remains unclear. Trimming shortened V by 1 base and J by 1 base, and 8 bases separated the two germline ends. CDR1 is SGHTA, CDR2 FQGNSA, per germline. The CDR3 consists of 14 residues. CDR3 coding DNA: TGTGCCAGCAGCTTAGAGACATCTTCCTACGAGCAGTACTTC. Protein: CASSLETSSYEQYF. The full variable domain, in which reference TRBV7-2 and TRBJ2-7 provide the parts outside the CDR3, is GAGVSQSPSNKVTEKGKDVELRCDPISGHTALYWYRQSLGQGLEFLIYFQGNSAPDKSGLPSDRFSAERTGGSVSTLTIQRTQQEDSAVYLCASSLETSSYEQYFGPGTRLTVT.